What follows are 6 T cell receptor beta chains derived from one specimen sequenced in a study of T cell changes during pregnancy in multiple sclerosis. The repertoire was sequenced with immunoSEQ multiplex PCR; TCRdb's copy has only in-frame clones and lacks some. The repertoire holds under 50,000 clones, with around nine tenths as singletons. The sequencing here drew on CD8+ T cells from peripheral blood mononuclear cells, taken in the first trimester of pregnancy. The receptors here all came from a female donor with multiple sclerosis, enrolled in a pregnancy study.

The chain combines TRBV6-1 with TRBJ2-2, with D tentatively TRBD2 (6 bases). The CDR3 totals 14 residues. The germline CDR1 and CDR2 sequences are MNHNS and SASEGT. V was trimmed by 11 bases and J by 4 bases, leaving 17 bases between them. CDR3 sequence: CAPGRGKVTGELFF. The CDR3 nucleotides are TGTGCCCCAGGCCGGGGGAAAGTCACCGGGGAGCTGTTTTTT.

The rearrangement links TRBV4-1 to TRBJ1-2; tentative D call: TRBD1 (6 bases). The CDR3 is 12 residues long. V lost 0 bases to trimming and J lost 10 bases, with 9 bases between them. Germline V gene sequence: CDR1 MGHRA, CDR2 YSYEKL. CDR3 protein: CASSQEQGTYTF. CDR3 in DNA: TGCGCCAGCAGCCAAGAGCAGGGGACCTACACCTTC.

The gene calls are TRBV4-3 and TRBJ2-7, with a tentative D call TRBD2 (5 bases). Deletions cut 5 bases from V and 3 bases from J, with 14 bases between. The CDR3 length is 14 residues. Germline V gene sequence: CDR1 LGHNA, CDR2 YSLEER. This CDR3 reads CASSAGGSYYEQYF. CDR3 nucleotide sequence: TGCGCCAGCAGCGCGGGCGGTTCCTACTACGAGCAGTACTTC.

This chain uses TRBV13 with TRBJ2-3; 11 bases map to TRBD2. Looked up from germline, CDR1 is PRHDT and CDR2 is FYEKMQ (reference sequence). The CDR3 extends over 16 amino acids. V lost 3 bases and J lost 3; bases outside the gene matches: 5. In DNA, the CDR3 is TGTGCCAGCAGCTTGACTAGCGGGGCCTTTACAGATACGCAGTATTTT. This codes for CASSLTSGAFTDTQYF.

V is TRBV15 and J is TRBJ2-1; 9 bases are shared with TRBD2. CDR1 and CDR2 (germline): LNHNV, YYDKDF (reference sequence). CDR3 length: 17 amino acids. V was pared by 1 base and J by 4 bases, with 8 bases of the junction left unmatched. This CDR3 is CATSRVWLAGSYNEQFF. CDR3 nucleotide sequence: TGTGCCACCAGCAGAGTGTGGCTAGCGGGGTCGTACAATGAGCAGTTCTTC.

This chain joins TRBV7-3 and TRBJ2-5; D call uncertain. CDR3 size: 16 residues. Trimming left V 2 bases short and J 1 base short, with 14 bases between. Germline CDR1 reads SGHTA; CDR2 reads FQGTGA. DNA of the CDR3: TGTGCCAGCAGCTTAGGTTTAACTGGGCCCCAAGAGACCCAGTACTTC. It is translated as CASSLGLTGPQETQYF.